This TCR beta chain was recovered during a study of identical twins. Regarding this clonotype: No antigen is known for it.

The CDR3 has 14 residues. The germline V and J ends were trimmed by 2 bases and 4 bases, with 13 bases remaining between them. CDR1 is GTSNPN, CDR2 SVGIG, per germline (reference sequence). Every sampled donor was Caucasian and healthy. The study, taken as a whole, reports: Insertions were reduced in abundant cord blood beta clonotypes but not in memory repertoires.

TCRdb re-called the 5' RACE reads with MiXCR, one entry per CDR3 protein. The sample comprises hundreds of thousands of distinct CDR3 sequences, over 15% of which are singletons, and about an eighth rests with the top ten. This sample was shared with a second study, whose subject was T cells expressing NK-cell markers. That source notes: With respect to HCMV, seven of the eight sequenced donors were seropositive, and one was seronegative. Dominant NKG2C+ clonotypes in five to seven donors made up roughly 1.0-7.5% of CD8+ T cells.

The sample was PBMCs. The chain combines TRBV30 with TRBJ2-3, with D possibly called TRBD1 or TRBD2 (6 bases each). The origin of this receptor is a woman under 30 in good health. CDR3 sequence reads: CAWSRGDSADTQYF. In nucleotides, the CDR3 is TGTGCCTGGAGTAGGGGGGACTCGGCAGATACGCAGTATTTT.